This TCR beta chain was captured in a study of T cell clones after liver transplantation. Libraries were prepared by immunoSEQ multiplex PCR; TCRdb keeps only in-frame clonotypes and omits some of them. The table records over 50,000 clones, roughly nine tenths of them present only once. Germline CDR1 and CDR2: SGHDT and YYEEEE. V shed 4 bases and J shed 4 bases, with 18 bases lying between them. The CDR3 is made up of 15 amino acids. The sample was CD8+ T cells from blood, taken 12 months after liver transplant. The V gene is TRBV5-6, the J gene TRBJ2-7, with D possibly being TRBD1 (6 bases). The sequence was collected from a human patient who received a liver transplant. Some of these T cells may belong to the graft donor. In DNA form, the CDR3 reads TGTGCCAGCAGCCCTTACAGGGAGCATCGGTACGAGCAGTACTTC. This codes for CASSPYREHRYEQYF.